The T cell receptor (beta chain) described here comes from a study of blood T cell repertoires in COVID-19. Overall study: Sites across the United States, Italy and Spain contributed samples from acute and convalescent COVID-19. The analysed material was cDNA or gDNA that came from T cells, B-cell-depleted T cells, or PBMCs.

Original handling: Nucleated cell number was recorded as an estimate derived from reference gene primer amplification. Assay used: immunoSEQ multiplex PCR; TCRdb lists only in-frame clones, some missing. The V and J calls and clone size are taken from that table; D and trimming were inferred from the DNA. The repertoire holds over 110,000 clones, more than 65% seen once, with about 9.4% in the top ten. Trimming left V 1 base short and J 8 bases short, with 14 bases between. Germline-derived CDR1 and CDR2 are GTSNPN and SVGIG (reference sequence). The CDR3 totals 13 residues. The V and J genes are TRBV30 and TRBJ1-1; tentatively, D is TRBD1 (6 bases). The sequenced material came from peripheral blood. The TCR was taken from a man in his 60s with active or convalescent COVID-19. CDR3 bases: TGTGCCTGGAGTGGACAGGCCTCATCCGAAGCTTTCTTT. Protein product: CAWSGQASSEAFF.